This is a list of T cell receptor beta chains from one sample in a study of Ad26.COV2.S vaccination and SARS-CoV-2 variants. Measured with immunoSEQ multiplex PCR; TCRdb has only the in-frame clones, and not every one. The repertoire holds approximately 450,000 clones, with approximately 90% as singletons. This material consisted of peripheral blood, taken in a trial of Ad26.COV2.S vaccine versus placebo. These receptors were obtained from a person aged 18-60 years who received the Ad26.COV2.S COVID-19 vaccine or a placebo. Both conserved end residues are part of each CDR3. The order of the fields is V gene, D gene, J gene, clone size, CDR3 protein, CDR3 DNA. The D gene is left open where the match is weak. Rows give clone size only sometimes, using once, few, many, or a class for an expanded clone.

v_gene: TRBV30; d_gene: TRBD2; j_gene: TRBJ2-5; abundance: NA; CDR3aa: CAWSVPAGGQETQYF; CDR3nt: TGTGCCTGGAGTGTCCCAGCGGGAGGGCAAGAGACCCAGTACTTC
v_gene: TRBV15; d_gene: NA; j_gene: TRBJ1-2; abundance: NA; CDR3aa: CATSRDPAANYGYTF; CDR3nt: TGTGCCACCAGCAGAGATCCAGCAGCTAACTATGGCTACACCTTC
v_gene: TRBV11-1; d_gene: NA; j_gene: TRBJ2-1; abundance: once; CDR3aa: CASSESVNEQFF; CDR3nt: TGTGCCAGCAGCGAATCTGTCAATGAGCAGTTCTTC
v_gene: TRBV28; d_gene: NA; j_gene: TRBJ2-7; abundance: NA; CDR3aa: CASSGPGDRDYEQYF; CDR3nt: TGTGCCAGCTCCGGCCCAGGGGATAGAGACTACGAGCAGTACTTC
v_gene: TRBV18; d_gene: NA; j_gene: TRBJ1-2; abundance: NA; CDR3aa: CASSPGAPSGYTF; CDR3nt: TGTGCCAGCTCACCGGGGGCCCCAAGTGGCTACACCTTC
v_gene: TRBV20-1; d_gene: NA; j_gene: TRBJ1-2; abundance: NA; CDR3aa: CSARDMGGYTF; CDR3nt: TGCAGTGCTAGGGACATGGGCGGCTACACCTTC
v_gene: TRBV4-3; d_gene: TRBD2; j_gene: TRBJ2-7; abundance: NA; CDR3aa: CASSQAPSSVLAGEGLYF; CDR3nt: TGCGCCAGCAGCCAAGCCCCTAGTTCAGTTCTAGCGGGAGAGGGCTTGTACTTC
v_gene: TRBV12-3/TRBV12-4; d_gene: NA; j_gene: TRBJ1-5; abundance: NA; CDR3aa: CASTGGSNQPQHF; CDR3nt: TGTGCCAGCACCGGGGGAAGCAATCAGCCCCAGCATTTT
v_gene: TRBV6-6; d_gene: NA; j_gene: TRBJ2-7; abundance: NA; CDR3aa: CASSPRDLEQYF; CDR3nt: TGTGCCAGCAGTCCCCGGGACCTGGAGCAGTACTTC
v_gene: TRBV30; d_gene: TRBD2; j_gene: TRBJ2-5; abundance: NA; CDR3aa: CAWSAGGQGQETQYF; CDR3nt: TGTGCCTGGTCAGCGGGAGGGCAAGGTCAAGAGACCCAGTACTTC
v_gene: TRBV4-2; d_gene: NA; j_gene: TRBJ2-2; abundance: few; CDR3aa: CASSQRGGGGELFF; CDR3nt: TGTGCCAGCAGCCAGAGGGGAGGGGGCGGGGAGCTGTTTTTT
v_gene: TRBV5-1; d_gene: NA; j_gene: TRBJ2-7; abundance: few; CDR3aa: CASSATETYEQYF; CDR3nt: TGCGCCAGCAGCGCGACAGAGACCTACGAGCAGTACTTC
v_gene: TRBV7-2; d_gene: NA; j_gene: TRBJ1-2; abundance: NA; CDR3aa: CASSLERHFGSYTF; CDR3nt: TGTGCCAGCAGCTTAGAGCGTCATTTTGGCAGCTACACCTTC
v_gene: TRBV7-6; d_gene: NA; j_gene: TRBJ1-5; abundance: NA; CDR3aa: CASSLDGSNQPQHF; CDR3nt: TGTGCCAGCAGCTTAGATGGAAGCAATCAGCCCCAGCATTTT
v_gene: TRBV5-1; d_gene: TRBD1; j_gene: TRBJ1-1; abundance: NA; CDR3aa: CASQTTGTGAEAFF; CDR3nt: TGCGCCAGCCAGACTACCGGGACAGGTGCTGAAGCTTTCTTT
v_gene: TRBV7-9; d_gene: TRBD1; j_gene: TRBJ2-3; abundance: NA; CDR3aa: CASSLAVTGVGTTQYF; CDR3nt: TGTGCCAGCAGCTTAGCGGTAACAGGGGTAGGAACTACGCAGTATTTT
v_gene: TRBV7-2; d_gene: NA; j_gene: TRBJ1-1; abundance: NA; CDR3aa: CASSFTGGTEAFF; CDR3nt: TGTGCCAGCAGCTTCACGGGAGGGACTGAAGCTTTCTTT
v_gene: TRBV5-1; d_gene: NA; j_gene: TRBJ1-6; abundance: NA; CDR3aa: CASSLGTVNISPLHF; CDR3nt: TGCGCCAGCAGCTTGGGGACCGTCAATATTTCACCCCTCCACTTT
v_gene: TRBV7-2; d_gene: NA; j_gene: TRBJ2-2; abundance: NA; CDR3aa: CASSSYPATGTGELFF; CDR3nt: TGTGCCAGCAGCTCGTACCCCGCGACGGGCACCGGGGAGCTGTTTTTT
v_gene: TRBV5-6; d_gene: NA; j_gene: TRBJ2-7; abundance: NA; CDR3aa: CASSLWSHYEQYF; CDR3nt: TGTGCCAGCAGCTTGTGGAGCCACTACGAGCAGTACTTC
v_gene: TRBV27; d_gene: NA; j_gene: TRBJ1-5; abundance: NA; CDR3aa: CASSFTADSNQPQHF; CDR3nt: TGTGCCAGCAGTTTTACAGCGGATAGCAATCAGCCCCAGCATTTT
v_gene: TRBV6-1; d_gene: NA; j_gene: TRBJ1-3; abundance: NA; CDR3aa: CASSEALVGTGGNTIYF; CDR3nt: TGTGCCAGCAGTGAAGCGCTAGTCGGAACAGGGGGAAACACCATATATTTT
v_gene: TRBV7-8; d_gene: NA; j_gene: TRBJ2-7; abundance: NA; CDR3aa: CASSFKGPYEQYF; CDR3nt: TGTGCCAGCAGCTTTAAGGGACCATACGAGCAGTACTTC
v_gene: TRBV30; d_gene: NA; j_gene: TRBJ1-6; abundance: few; CDR3aa: CAWGTGQSPLHF; CDR3nt: TGTGCCTGGGGAACTGGGCAATCACCCCTCCACTTT
v_gene: TRBV11-3; d_gene: TRBD1; j_gene: TRBJ1-2; abundance: NA; CDR3aa: CASSPRDSPILGYGYTF; CDR3nt: TGTGCCAGCAGCCCCCGGGACAGCCCAATCCTAGGCTATGGCTACACCTTC
v_gene: TRBV9; d_gene: NA; j_gene: TRBJ2-1; abundance: NA; CDR3aa: CASSVGFVNSPSSYNEQFF; CDR3nt: TGTGCCAGCAGCGTAGGTTTCGTGAACTCACCCTCAAGCTACAATGAGCAGTTCTTC
v_gene: TRBV15; d_gene: NA; j_gene: TRBJ2-7; abundance: NA; CDR3aa: CATSREGIRYEQYF; CDR3nt: TGTGCCACCAGCAGAGAAGGAATACGCTACGAGCAGTACTTC
v_gene: TRBV30; d_gene: NA; j_gene: TRBJ2-1; abundance: NA; CDR3aa: CAWSVRGSRNEQFF; CDR3nt: TGTGCCTGGAGTGTACGGGGCTCTCGAAATGAGCAGTTCTTC
v_gene: TRBV28; d_gene: NA; j_gene: TRBJ2-1; abundance: NA; CDR3aa: CAGSGAYNEQFF; CDR3nt: TGTGCCGGTAGCGGAGCGTACAATGAGCAGTTCTTC